The T cell receptor (beta chain) described here comes from a study of T cell repertoires in cytomegalovirus infection. Across the study: Signatures in public TCR beta sequences pointed to both CMV infection and matching HLA type. Findings and caveats of the study: Cumulative frequency (of public TCR beta family members) identified carriers of CMV plus the relevant HLA. CMV-specific TCR beta clonotypes restricted by HLA-C dominated the ex vivo response.

One entry per CDR3 protein, called by TCRdb with MiXCR from the reads. The sample holds 200,000 to 300,000 distinct CDR3 sequences, 12% seen once. This clonotype was picked up many times. What it binds is unknown. This clonotype was sampled from a human donor in good health (CMV status not recorded). Some clones in this sample may be carry-over from other donors' samples. Sequencing was done on a sample of PBMCs.

The CDR3 DNA is TGTGCCACAACCCAAAGGGGCGGGGGGAGCACAGATACGCAGTATTTT. Protein sequence: CATTQRGGGSTDTQYF. This sequence joins TRBV7-2 and TRBJ2-3; the match to TRBD2 covers 8 bases. J lost 0 bases, V lost 10 bases, and 12 bases had no gene match. This CDR3 has 16 residues. Germline loops: CDR1 SGHTA, CDR2 FQGNSA.